This section outlines one T cell receptor beta chain sequence together with its context. Antigen specificity is unknown. V trimming: 2 bases; J trimming: 0 bases; junction bases outside the gene matches: 3. The CDR3 totals 15 residues. Looked up from germline, CDR1 is MNHEY and CDR2 is SMNVEV (reference sequence). This sample was included in a study of cytomegalovirus exposure and HLA in healthy donors. Background on the study: The Caucasian-associated ancestry cluster held around four fifths of roughly 370 genotyped donors.

PCR amplification relied on 60 Vbeta primers (plus 13 Jbeta primers). Profiled with immunoSEQ multiplex PCR; TCRdb holds only in-frame clones, not every one. The sample shows around 150,000 clones, roughly 84% of them seen only once. Study observations and caveats: Some V segments, including TRBV6-2 and TRBV6-3, were excluded as indistinguishable.

At collection, donors were nominally healthy, but unrecorded immune exposures were probable. This clonotype was sampled from a man aged 18 to 35 in good health and CMV-seropositive. Sequenced material: PBMCs. The gene calls are TRBV27 and TRBJ1-1; 7 bases align to TRBD1. The chain's CDR3 is CASSLKGQMNTEAFF. Here the CDR3 DNA reads TGTGCCAGCAGTTTAAAGGGACAGATGAACACTGAAGCTTTCTTT.